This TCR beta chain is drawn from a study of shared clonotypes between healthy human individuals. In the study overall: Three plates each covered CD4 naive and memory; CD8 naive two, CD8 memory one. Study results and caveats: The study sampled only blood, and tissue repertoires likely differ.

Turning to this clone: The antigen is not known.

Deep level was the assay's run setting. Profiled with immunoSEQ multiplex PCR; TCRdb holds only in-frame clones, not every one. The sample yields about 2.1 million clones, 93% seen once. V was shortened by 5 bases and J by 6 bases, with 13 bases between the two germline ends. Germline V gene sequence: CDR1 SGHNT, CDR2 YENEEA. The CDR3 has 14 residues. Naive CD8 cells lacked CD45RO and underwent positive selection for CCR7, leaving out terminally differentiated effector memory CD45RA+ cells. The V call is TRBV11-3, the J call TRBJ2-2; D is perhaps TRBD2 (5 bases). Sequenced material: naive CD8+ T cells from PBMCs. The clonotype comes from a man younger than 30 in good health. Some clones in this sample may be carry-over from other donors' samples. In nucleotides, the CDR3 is TGTGCCAGCAGCGGCCGGAGAGGGCCCGGGGAGCTGTTTTTT. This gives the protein CASSGRRGPGELFF.